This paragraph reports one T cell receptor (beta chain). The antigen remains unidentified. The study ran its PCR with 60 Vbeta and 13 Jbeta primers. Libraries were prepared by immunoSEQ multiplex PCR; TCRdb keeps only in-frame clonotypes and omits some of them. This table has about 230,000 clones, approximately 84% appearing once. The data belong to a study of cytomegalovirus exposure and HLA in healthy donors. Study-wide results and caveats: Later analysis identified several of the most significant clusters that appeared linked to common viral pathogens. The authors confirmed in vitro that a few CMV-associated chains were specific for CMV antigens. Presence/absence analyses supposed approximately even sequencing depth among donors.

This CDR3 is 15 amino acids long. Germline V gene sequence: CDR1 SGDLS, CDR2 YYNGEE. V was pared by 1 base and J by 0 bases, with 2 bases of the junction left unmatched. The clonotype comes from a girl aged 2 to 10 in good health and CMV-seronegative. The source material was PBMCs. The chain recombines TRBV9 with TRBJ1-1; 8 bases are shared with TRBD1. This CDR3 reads CASSVSGGLNTEAFF. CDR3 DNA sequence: TGTGCCAGCAGCGTATCAGGGGGCTTGAACACTGAAGCTTTCTTT.